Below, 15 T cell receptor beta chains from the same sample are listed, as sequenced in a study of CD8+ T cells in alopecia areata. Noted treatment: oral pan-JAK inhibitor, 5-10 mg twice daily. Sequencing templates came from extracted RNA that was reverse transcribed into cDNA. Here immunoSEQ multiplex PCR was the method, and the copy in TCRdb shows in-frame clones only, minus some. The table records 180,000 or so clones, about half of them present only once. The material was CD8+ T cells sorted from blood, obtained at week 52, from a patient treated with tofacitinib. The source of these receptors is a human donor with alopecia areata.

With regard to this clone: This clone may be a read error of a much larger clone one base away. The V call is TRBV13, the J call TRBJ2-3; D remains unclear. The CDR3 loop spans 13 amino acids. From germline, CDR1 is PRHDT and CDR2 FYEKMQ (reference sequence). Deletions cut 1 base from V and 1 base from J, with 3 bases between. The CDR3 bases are TGTGCCAGCAGCTTAGAGCGCACAGATACGCAGTATTTT. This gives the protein CASSLERTDTQYF.

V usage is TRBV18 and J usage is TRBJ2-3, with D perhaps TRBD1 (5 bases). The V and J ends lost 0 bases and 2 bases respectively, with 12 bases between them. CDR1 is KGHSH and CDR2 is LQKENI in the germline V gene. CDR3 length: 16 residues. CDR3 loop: CASSPPKGWDTDTQYF. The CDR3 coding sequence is TGTGCCAGCTCACCACCCAAGGGGTGGGACACAGATACGCAGTATTTT.

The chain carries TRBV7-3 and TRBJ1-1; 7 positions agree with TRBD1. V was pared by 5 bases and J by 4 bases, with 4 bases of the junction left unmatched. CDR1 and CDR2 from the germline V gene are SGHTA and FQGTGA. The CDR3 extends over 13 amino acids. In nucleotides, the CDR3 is TGTGCCAGCAGCCGAGACAGGGTCACTGAAGCTTTCTTT. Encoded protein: CASSRDRVTEAFF.

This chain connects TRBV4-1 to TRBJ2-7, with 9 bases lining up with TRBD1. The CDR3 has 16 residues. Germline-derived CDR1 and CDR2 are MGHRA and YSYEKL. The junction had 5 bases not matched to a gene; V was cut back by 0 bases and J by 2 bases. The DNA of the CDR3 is TGCGCCAGCAGCCAAGAGGGACAGGGAGTCGCCTACGAGCAGTACTTC. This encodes CASSQEGQGVAYEQYF.

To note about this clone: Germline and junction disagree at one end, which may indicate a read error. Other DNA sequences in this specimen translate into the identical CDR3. The CDR3 protein is CASSRTSGGATDTQYF. The DNA for the CDR3 is TGTGCCAGCAGCCGGACTAGCGGGGGGGCCACAGATACGCAGTATTTT. The rearrangement links TRBV4-1 to TRBJ2-3, with 15 bases that match TRBD2. Looked up from germline, CDR1 is MGHRA and CDR2 is YSYEKL. This CDR3 contains 16 residues.

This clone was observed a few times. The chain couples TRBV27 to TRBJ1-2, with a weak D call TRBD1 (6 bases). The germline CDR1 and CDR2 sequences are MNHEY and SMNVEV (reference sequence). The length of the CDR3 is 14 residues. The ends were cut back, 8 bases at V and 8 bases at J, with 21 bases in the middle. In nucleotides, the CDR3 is TGTGCCAGCGCCCGAGGTCAGGGGCTCCAGGGCTACACCTTC. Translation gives CASARGQGLQGYTF.

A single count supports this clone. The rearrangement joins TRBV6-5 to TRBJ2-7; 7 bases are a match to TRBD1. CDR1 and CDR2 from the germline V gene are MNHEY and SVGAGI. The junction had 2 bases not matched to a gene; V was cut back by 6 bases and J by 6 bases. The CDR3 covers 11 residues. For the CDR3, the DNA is TGTGCCAGCAGAACAGGGGTCGAGCAGTACTTC. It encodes CASRTGVEQYF.

CDR3 nucleotides: TGTGCCAGCAGTGAAGATTGGGAGTGGGGAGAGACCCAGTACTTC. Its translation is CASSEDWEWGETQYF. This sequence joins TRBV6-1 and TRBJ2-5, with D maybe TRBD2 (5 bases). CDR1 MNHNS and CDR2 SASEGT come from the germline V gene. Trimming removed 1 base from V and 4 bases from J, with 13 bases in between. The CDR3 covers 15 residues.

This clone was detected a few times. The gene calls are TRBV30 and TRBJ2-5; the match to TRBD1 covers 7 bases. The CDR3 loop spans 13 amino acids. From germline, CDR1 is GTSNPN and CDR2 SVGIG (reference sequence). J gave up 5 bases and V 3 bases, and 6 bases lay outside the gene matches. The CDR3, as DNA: TGTGCCTGGAGCCGACAGGGACAGGAGACCCAGTACTTC. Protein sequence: CAWSRQGQETQYF.

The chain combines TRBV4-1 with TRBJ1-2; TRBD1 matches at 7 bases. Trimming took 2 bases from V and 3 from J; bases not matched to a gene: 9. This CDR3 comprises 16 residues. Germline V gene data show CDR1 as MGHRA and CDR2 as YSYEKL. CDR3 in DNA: TGCGCCAGCAGCCAAACTCCGGGACAGAGAGACTATGGCTACACCTTC. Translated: CASSQTPGQRDYGYTF.

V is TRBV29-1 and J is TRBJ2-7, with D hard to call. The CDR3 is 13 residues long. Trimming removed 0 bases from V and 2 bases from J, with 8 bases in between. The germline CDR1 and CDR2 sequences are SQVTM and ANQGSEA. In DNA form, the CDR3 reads TGCAGCGTTGAAGACGGGCAGACCTACGAGCAGTACTTC. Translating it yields CSVEDGQTYEQYF.

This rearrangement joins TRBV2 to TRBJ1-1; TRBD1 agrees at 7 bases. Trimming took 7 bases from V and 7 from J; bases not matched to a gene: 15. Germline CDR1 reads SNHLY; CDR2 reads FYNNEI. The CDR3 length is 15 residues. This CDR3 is CASNPEYRGMVEAFF. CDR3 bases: TGTGCCAGCAACCCTGAATACAGGGGTATGGTTGAAGCTTTCTTT.

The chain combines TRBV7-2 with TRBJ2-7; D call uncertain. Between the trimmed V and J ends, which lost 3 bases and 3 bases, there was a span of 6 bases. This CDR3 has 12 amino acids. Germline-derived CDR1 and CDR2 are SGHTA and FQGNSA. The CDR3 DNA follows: TGTGCCAGCAGCTTGAACTACTACGAGCAGTACTTC. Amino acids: CASSLNYYEQYF.

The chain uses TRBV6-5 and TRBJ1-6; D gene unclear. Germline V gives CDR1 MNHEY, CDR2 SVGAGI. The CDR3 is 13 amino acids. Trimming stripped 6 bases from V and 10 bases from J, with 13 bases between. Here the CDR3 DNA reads TGTGCCAGCAGATTGAGTCTGGGGTCACCCCTCCACTTT. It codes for CASRLSLGSPLHF.

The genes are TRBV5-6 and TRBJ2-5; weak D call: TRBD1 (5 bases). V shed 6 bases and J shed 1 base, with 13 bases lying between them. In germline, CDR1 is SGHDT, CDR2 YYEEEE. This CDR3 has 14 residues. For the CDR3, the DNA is TGTGCCAGCACTACTGGGGCAGGCCAAGAGACCCAGTACTTC. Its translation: CASTTGAGQETQYF.